Listed here are 32 T cell receptor beta chains from one sample, sequenced in a study of Graves' ophthalmopathy and Graves' hyperthyroidism. The authors amplified TCR beta CDR3 regions from RNA transcripts. HTBI primers served in a first-round RT-PCR, which a second-round multiplex PCR followed. TCRdb called the multiplex PCR reads again in MiXCR, with one record for every CDR3 protein. The sample consists of 1 million to 1.3 million distinct CDR3 sequences, about 35% of them appearing once. The specimen was peripheral blood or thyroid tissue (not recorded which). The receptors derive from an adult man with Graves' hyperthyroidism.

This clonotype was observed many times. The chain has TRBV5-1 and TRBJ2-7; D gene uncertain. Trimming left V 0 bases short and J 4 bases short, with 8 bases between. Germline V gene lookup returns CDR1 SGHRS and CDR2 YFSETQ. CDR3 length: 13 residues. The chain's CDR3 is CASSLADEYEQYF. The CDR3 bases are TGCGCCAGCAGCTTGGCCGACGAATACGAGCAGTACTTC.

This clonotype was counted many times. This chain joins TRBV20-1 and TRBJ1-6; 7 nucleotides align to TRBD1. Losses at the gene ends were 0 bases for V and 9 bases for J; bases not matched to a gene: 5. The CDR3 contains 14 residues. Germline CDR1 reads DFQATT; CDR2 reads SNEGSKA (reference sequence). Here the CDR3 reads CSAREQGRGSPLHF. CDR3 nucleotides: TGCAGTGCTAGAGAACAGGGGCGGGGTTCACCCCTCCACTTT.

This clonotype was observed at least ten times. The V and J genes are TRBV2 and TRBJ2-7; TRBD2 matches at 15 bases. Trimming cost V 4 bases and J 2 bases; bases outside gene matches: 9. The CDR3 sequence is 18 residues long. Germline CDR1 reads SNHLY; CDR2 reads FYNNEI. CDR3 in DNA: TGTGCCAGCAGTGGATGGACTAGCGGGAGGGCCCAACCCTACGAGCAGTACTTC. It yields the protein CASSGWTSGRAQPYEQYF.

Note on this clonotype: A much larger clone differs by one base, so this may be a read error. The chain carries TRBV9 and TRBJ2-5, with 9 positions matching TRBD1. The CDR3 loop spans 15 amino acids. Germline CDR1 and CDR2: SGDLS and YYNGEE. CDR3 sequence: CASNVTGGTVETQYF. The DNA of the CDR3 is TGTGCCAGCAACGTAACAGGGGGCACTGTGGAGACCCAGTACTTC.

This clonotype was seen a single time. The chain joins TRBV29-1 to TRBJ1-2; 8 bases agree with TRBD1. In germline, CDR1 is SQVTM, CDR2 ANQGSEA. V shed 3 bases, J shed 3 bases, and the junction held 6 bases outside the gene matches. CDR3 length: 14 amino acids. CDR3 coding DNA: TGCAGCGTTGAGGGCGGGACAGGACACTATGGCTACACCTTC. Translation: CSVEGGTGHYGYTF.

Note on this clonotype: It may be a read error: a sequence one base away is much more abundant. This chain connects TRBV19 to TRBJ2-2; TRBD2 matches at 7 bases. V was clipped by 4 bases and J by 7 bases; unmatched bases: 6. The CDR3 consists of 14 residues. In germline, CDR1 is LNHDA, CDR2 SQIVND (reference sequence). The CDR3 sequence: CASSSGGAVGELFF. The CDR3 nucleotides read TGTGCCAGTAGTAGCGGGGGAGCCGTCGGGGAGCTGTTTTTT.

The V call is TRBV10-2, the J call TRBJ1-3, with D possibly matching TRBD1 (5 bases). Trimming pared 6 bases from V and 4 bases from J, leaving 19 bases between. Germline lookup yields CDR1 WSHSY and CDR2 SAAADI. The CDR3 has 16 amino acids. CDR3: CASSQAPFTGGNTIYF. CDR3 sequence (DNA): TGCGCCAGCAGCCAAGCGCCGTTCACAGGAGGAAACACCATATATTTT.

This clonotype was picked up one time. The genes are TRBV29-1 and TRBJ1-1, with D possibly TRBD1 on 5 matching bases. The V end lost 0 bases, the J end lost 4 bases, and 12 bases lay between the germline ends. CDR3 length: 14 amino acids. CDR1 and CDR2 from the germline V gene are SQVTM and ANQGSEA. The CDR3 loop is CSVEERGRGTEAFF. For the CDR3, the DNA is TGCAGCGTTGAAGAGCGGGGGAGGGGCACTGAAGCTTTCTTT.

The chain couples TRBV2 to TRBJ2-7; weak D call: TRBD1 (6 bases). The CDR3 consists of 18 residues. Trimming removed 4 bases at V and 0 bases at J, with 22 bases between. Germline lookup yields CDR1 SNHLY and CDR2 FYNNEI. The CDR3 bases are TGTGCCAGCAGTGTGGACAGAGACCTAATATTTTACTCCTACGAGCAGTACTTC. It yields the protein CASSVDRDLIFYSYEQYF.

This chain joins TRBV6-1 and TRBJ1-5; 7 bases are shared with TRBD1. J lost 5 bases, V lost 7 bases, and 11 bases had no gene match. CDR3 length equals 15 residues. Germline V gene sequence: CDR1 MNHNS, CDR2 SASEGT. The CDR3 here is CASNNPGQPDQPQHF. The CDR3 DNA reads as TGTGCCAGCAATAACCCGGGACAGCCCGATCAGCCCCAGCATTTT.

V usage is TRBV2 and J usage is TRBJ2-5, with D unclear. V was clipped by 8 bases and J by 9 bases, with 19 bases between them. CDR1 and CDR2 (germline): SNHLY, FYNNEI. CDR3 length: 13 residues. This chain's CDR3 is CASVQSSNQPQYF. The CDR3 nucleotides are TGTGCCAGCGTGCAGAGCAGCAATCAGCCCCAGTACTTC.

This chain uses TRBV25-1 with TRBJ2-7; the D gene is possibly TRBD1 (6 bases). V was clipped by 1 base and J by 0 bases, with 10 bases between them. The germline V gene encodes CDR1 MGHDK and CDR2 SYGVNS. The CDR3 covers 15 residues. The CDR3 protein is CASSESNRDSYEQYF. Here the CDR3 DNA reads TGTGCCAGCAGTGAATCCAACAGGGACTCCTACGAGCAGTACTTC.

This chain uses TRBV18 with TRBJ2-7; 8 nucleotides match TRBD1. The germline V gene encodes CDR1 KGHSH and CDR2 LQKENI. This CDR3 comprises 14 residues. After removal of 3 bases from V and 3 bases from J, the junction contained 4 bases not matched to a gene. The DNA of the CDR3 is TGTGCCAGCTCACCGTCGACAGGGGTCTACGAGCAGTACTTC. This sequence encodes CASSPSTGVYEQYF.

This clonotype was picked up many times. This chain connects TRBV19 to TRBJ1-1, with 8 bases identical to TRBD1. The CDR3 runs to 11 residues. After removal of 7 bases from V and 6 bases from J, the junction contained 1 base not matched to a gene. Germline V CDR1 and CDR2: LNHDA, SQIVND (reference sequence). The CDR3 loop reads CASTTGAEAFF. The CDR3 bases are TGTGCCAGTACGACAGGGGCTGAAGCTTTCTTT.

On this clonotype: This may stem from a read error, because a much larger clone lies one nucleotide away. Since no conserved phenylalanine or tryptophan closes the CDR3, a read error is the likely cause. The DNA is left out, because the CDR3 cannot be placed on it with certainty; the CDR3 is given as TCRdb lists it. CDR3 region: CSVKGFPSGYC. V gene TRBV20-1 combines with J gene TRBJ2-7; the listed D gene, TRBD1, was not tested against the DNA. Germline values: CDR1 DFQATT, CDR2 SNEGSKA (reference sequence). A total of 11 residues make up the CDR3, ends included.

The chain uses TRBV20-1 and TRBJ2-3; 10 bases fit TRBD2. V trimming: 3 bases; J trimming: 6 bases; junction bases outside the gene matches: 15. The CDR3 sequence is 17 residues long. Per germline, CDR1 DFQATT and CDR2 SNEGSKA (reference sequence). For the CDR3, the DNA is TGCAGTGCTAGCAAACCCCCGGTCCTAGCGGGAGAGGATACGCAGTATTTT. This translates into CSASKPPVLAGEDTQYF.

The chain employs TRBV7-6 and TRBJ2-5; TRBD2 aligns across 10 bases. V shed 5 bases and J 5 bases; nucleotides not matched to a gene: 8. CDR3 size: 15 residues. Germline V lookup: CDR1 SGHVS, CDR2 FNYEAQ. Here the CDR3 reads CASSARLAGRETQYF. The CDR3 coding sequence is TGTGCCAGCAGCGCGAGACTAGCGGGTCGGGAGACCCAGTACTTC.

The CDR3 DNA sequence: TGTGCCAGCTCACCTCACCGGGGACGTGGTTCACCCCTCCACTTT. It translates to CASSPHRGRGSPLHF. The chain is built from TRBV7-2 and TRBJ1-6; the D gene is possibly TRBD1 (5 bases). The V gene's germline CDR1 is SGHTA and CDR2 FQGNSA. CDR3 length: 15 residues. V gave up 8 bases and J gave up 9 bases, with 20 bases separating them.

V gene TRBV7-2 combines with J gene TRBJ1-1; TRBD1 is a possible D gene (5 bases). The CDR3 length is 12 residues. The germline gives CDR1 SGHTA, CDR2 FQGNSA. Trimming shortened V by 7 bases and J by 4 bases, and 10 bases separated the two germline ends. CDR3 nucleotides: TGTGCCAGCATCGGGGGTGGCACTGAAGCTTTCTTT. This encodes CASIGGGTEAFF. Full variable domain (missing parts from reference TRBV7-2 and TRBJ1-1): GAGVSQSPSNKVTEKGKDVELRCDPISGHTALYWYRQSLGQGLEFLIYFQGNSAPDKSGLPSDRFSAERTGGSVSTLTIQRTQQEDSAVYLCASIGGGTEAFFGQGTRLTVV.

In its sample, this clonotype was seen many times. The genes are TRBV12-3 or TRBV12-4 and TRBJ2-7; D may be TRBD2 (6 bases). V lost 2 bases to trimming and J lost 0 bases, with 8 bases between them. This CDR3 region has 14 residues. The CDR3 DNA reads TGTGCCAGCAGTTTACACGGGAGCTCCTACGAGCAGTACTTC. Translating gives CASSLHGSSYEQYF.

This clonotype was recorded many times. This chain uses TRBV2 with TRBJ2-5; D is perhaps TRBD1 (5 bases). V lost 4 bases and J 3 bases, leaving 9 bases between the germline ends. The CDR3 is made up of 13 amino acids. Germline CDR1 SNHLY, CDR2 FYNNEI. The chain's CDR3 is CASSVPGKETQYF. The DNA for the CDR3 is TGTGCCAGCAGTGTTCCAGGGAAAGAGACCCAGTACTTC. Full variable domain (rest looked up from reference TRBV2 and TRBJ2-5): EPEVTQTPSHQVTQMGQEVILRCVPISNHLYFYWYRQILGQKVEFLVSFYNNEISEKSEIFDDQFSVERPDGSNFTLKIRSTKLEDSAMYFCASSVPGKETQYFGPGTRLLVL.

The chain has TRBV6-5 and TRBJ2-7; no reliable D call. The CDR3 is 12 residues long. Germline CDR1 MNHEY, CDR2 SVGAGI. Trimming stripped 7 bases from V and 4 bases from J, with 11 bases between. The chain's CDR3 is CASTNVGYEQYF. The CDR3 DNA follows: TGTGCCAGCACGAACGTTGGATACGAGCAGTACTTC.

This clonotype was counted a few times. Possible read error: a much larger clone is one base away. The V gene is TRBV7-2, the J gene TRBJ1-2; TRBD1 is a possible D gene (5 bases). CDR1 and CDR2 (germline): SGHTA, FQGNSA. The CDR3 has 16 residues. The CDR3 sequence is CASSPRGGAGFYGHTF. The CDR3 DNA follows: TGTGCCAGCAGCCCGAGGGGAGGGGCGGGGTTCTATGGCCACACCTTC. The variable domain in full, completed from reference TRBV7-2 and TRBJ1-2, reads GAGVSQSPSNKVTEKGKDVELRCDPISGHTALYWYRQSLGQGLEFLIYFQGNSAPDKSGLPSDRFSAERTGGSVSTLTIQRTQQEDSAVYLCASSPRGGAGFYGHTFGSGTRLTVV.

The chain recombines TRBV11-2 with TRBJ1-1; maybe TRBD1 (6 bases). The CDR3 is made up of 14 amino acids. Looked up from germline, CDR1 is SGHAT and CDR2 is FQNNGV. Trimming shortened V by 4 bases and J by 5 bases, and 14 bases separated the two germline ends. The CDR3: CASSSRVRGTEAFF. The CDR3, as DNA: TGTGCCAGCAGCTCCAGGGTAAGGGGGACTGAAGCTTTCTTT.

At least ten counts were recorded for this clonotype. The V and J genes are TRBV24-1 and TRBJ2-2; D gene unclear. The germline V and J ends were trimmed by 0 bases and 6 bases, with 10 bases remaining between them. The germline gives CDR1 KGHDR, CDR2 SFDVKD. The length of the CDR3 is 15 residues. Here the CDR3 reads CATSDLRLVSGELFF. DNA for the CDR3: TGTGCCACCAGTGATTTGCGGCTGGTATCCGGGGAGCTGTTTTTT.

This chain uses TRBV20-1 with TRBJ1-5; tentative D call: TRBD1 (6 bases). Trimming shortened V by 1 base and J by 6 bases, and 13 bases separated the two germline ends. Germline CDR1 and CDR2: DFQATT and SNEGSKA (reference sequence). This CDR3 contains 14 residues. The CDR3 spells CSARGTAPRQPQHF. CDR3 sequence (DNA): TGCAGTGCTAGAGGGACAGCGCCCCGTCAGCCCCAGCATTTT.

The table lists this clonotype with many counts. V usage is TRBV20-1 and J usage is TRBJ1-6; the D gene is possibly TRBD1 (5 bases). Trimming cost V 3 bases and J 10 bases, with 13 bases left between them. There are 13 residues in the CDR3. Germline CDR1 and CDR2: DFQATT and SNEGSKA (reference sequence). CDR3 amino acids: CSASGGDGSPLHF. CDR3 DNA: TGCAGTGCTAGCGGGGGGGATGGCTCACCCCTCCACTTT.

In its sample, this clonotype was seen a few times. This chain joins TRBV7-7 and TRBJ1-6, with 7 bases identical to TRBD1. The CDR3 spans 14 residues. V was clipped by 5 bases and J by 15 bases; unmatched bases: 13. Germline loops: CDR1 SSHAT, CDR2 FNYEAQ (reference sequence). The CDR3 loop reads CASSTGTAIEVLHF. In DNA, the CDR3 is TGTGCCAGCAGCACCGGGACAGCTATCGAGGTCCTCCACTTT. Based on the CDR3 plus reference TRBV7-7 and TRBJ1-6, the full variable domain is GAGVSQSPRYKVTKRGQDVTLRCDPISSHATLYWYQQALGQGPEFLTYFNYEAQPDKSGLPSDRFSAERPEGSISTLTIQRTEQRDSAMYRCASSTGTAIEVLHFGNGTRLTVT.

This chain uses TRBV25-1 with TRBJ1-2; D call uncertain. CDR1 is MGHDK and CDR2 is SYGVNS in the germline V gene. The CDR3 runs 12 residues. Trimming pared 10 bases from V and 3 bases from J, leaving 12 bases between. CDR3 DNA sequence: TGTGCCACCAACCAGGCACACTATGGCTACACCTTC. Encoded protein: CATNQAHYGYTF.

In its sample, this clonotype was seen many times. This chain uses TRBV10-2 with TRBJ2-7, with TRBD2 matching 15 bases. V dropped 4 bases and J dropped 2; count of bases not matched to a gene: 3. Looked up from germline, CDR1 is WSHSY and CDR2 is SAAADI. This CDR3 is 16 amino acids long. The CDR3 spells CASSAGLAGGPYEQYF. The DNA of the CDR3 is TGCGCCAGCAGTGCCGGACTAGCGGGAGGGCCCTACGAGCAGTACTTC.

This clonotype came up a few times. Possible read error: a much larger clone is one base away. The gene calls are TRBV10-3 and TRBJ1-2; unclear D gene. The CDR3 length is 13 residues. CDR1 is ENHRY and CDR2 is SYGVKD in the germline V gene. CDR3 sequence reads: CASSEHYNYGYTF. CDR3 nucleotides: TGTGCCAGCAGTGAACACTACAACTATGGCTACACCTTC.

In this sample, this clonotype turned up once. This CDR3 is missing its conserved last phenylalanine or tryptophan, likely due to a read error. The chain combines TRBV12-3 or TRBV12-4 with TRBJ2-7; 8 bases are a match to TRBD1. The ends lost 6 bases at V and 0 bases at J; junction bases unmatched: 1. The CDR3 contains 13 residues. CDR3 residues: CASSDRGSYEQYL. DNA for the CDR3: TGTGCCAGCAGCGACAGGGGCTCCTACGAGCAGTACCTC.